The 18 T cell receptor beta chains listed next were all sequenced from one sample in a study of beta chain features in type 1 diabetes. The authors reverse transcribed all of the isolated RNA, so sequencing captured expressed TCRB transcripts. The table came from immunoSEQ multiplex PCR; TCRdb's copy has only in-frame clones and leaves some out. The repertoire holds under 400,000 clones, about 15% seen once, with about 6.7% in the top ten. Input material: central memory CD4+ T cells from blood. The receptor set was obtained from a man between 25 and 39 years old in good health.

This clone has only a few counts. Other DNA variants within this sample encode the same CDR3. The V gene is TRBV5-1, the J gene TRBJ1-2; the D is unclear. V was pared by 0 bases and J by 4 bases, with 13 bases between. Looked up from germline, CDR1 is SGHRS and CDR2 is YFSETQ. The CDR3 length is 15 residues. CDR3 coding DNA: TGCGCCAGCAGCTTGGGTGGCAGGACCCTCTATGGCTACACCTTC. It encodes CASSLGGRTLYGYTF.

This clone was detected only a few times. J is TRBJ2-7 and V is TRBV18; D is uncertain. Trimming took 1 base from V and 3 from J, leaving 4 bases between them. There are 12 residues in the CDR3. Germline V gene lookup returns CDR1 KGHSH and CDR2 LQKENI. The CDR3 DNA sequence: TGTGCCAGCTCACCACAGGACTACGAGCAGTACTTC. Its translation is CASSPQDYEQYF.

The chain is built from TRBV10-3 and TRBJ2-5; D ambiguous. The CDR3 totals 14 residues. Germline V gene sequence: CDR1 ENHRY, CDR2 SYGVKD. V dropped 5 bases and J dropped 2 bases, with 12 bases sitting between them. CDR3 bases: TGTGCCATCAGTACAACCGGGTCGCAAGAGACCCAGTACTTC. Encoded protein: CAISTTGSQETQYF.

The J gene is TRBJ1-2, the V gene TRBV30, with D unclear. The CDR3 has 13 residues. Per the germline V gene, CDR1 is GTSNPN and CDR2 is SVGIG (reference sequence). With 1 base removed from V and 3 bases from J, the gap between germline ends came to 9 bases. CDR3 sequence: CAWSARGDYGYTF. CDR3 in DNA: TGTGCCTGGAGTGCCCGCGGCGACTATGGCTACACCTTC.

This chain joins TRBV12-5 and TRBJ2-1; D is unresolved. This CDR3 spans 15 amino acids. CDR1 and CDR2 from the germline V gene are LGHNT and FRNRAP. Trimming cost V 1 base and J 8 bases, with 15 bases left between them. In DNA form, the CDR3 reads TGTGCTAGTGGTTTGGGGAGAGTAGTCTGGGATGAGCAGTTCTTC. Translated: CASGLGRVVWDEQFF.

This clone was seen at least ten times. CDR3 amino acids: CASSQDGTANYGYTF. The CDR3 DNA reads TGTGCCAGCAGCCAAGATGGAACGGCTAACTATGGCTACACCTTC. This sequence joins TRBV14 and TRBJ1-2; D remains unclear. Germline V gene data show CDR1 as SGHDN and CDR2 as FVKESK. V was clipped by 0 bases and J by 0 bases, with 8 bases between them. The CDR3 covers 15 residues.

The chain links TRBV7-8 to TRBJ2-5, with a weak D call TRBD2 (5 bases). This CDR3 has 13 amino acids. Germline V gene lookup returns CDR1 SGHVS and CDR2 FQNEAQ. The V gene lost 1 base and the J gene lost 7 bases, with 10 bases spanning the gap. The CDR3 sequence: CASSLGREGTQYF. The CDR3 DNA sequence: TGTGCCAGCAGCTTAGGGCGCGAGGGGACCCAGTACTTC. The entire variable domain, with the rest obtained from reference TRBV7-8 and TRBJ2-5, is as follows: GAGVSQSPRYKVAKRGQDVALRCDPISGHVSLFWYQQALGQGPEFLTYFQNEAQLDKSGLPSDRFFAERPEGSVSTLKIQRTQQEDSAVYLCASSLGREGTQYFGPGTRLLVL.

The chain couples TRBV10-3 to TRBJ2-7; D is ambiguous. The V end lost 3 bases, the J end lost 3 bases, and 9 bases lay between the germline ends. Germline loops: CDR1 ENHRY, CDR2 SYGVKD. CDR3 length: 13 residues. The CDR3 is CAISDKSRYEQYF. Here the CDR3 DNA reads TGTGCCATCAGTGATAAGAGCCGCTACGAGCAGTACTTC.

In its sample, this clone was seen a few times. The V gene is TRBV4-2, the J gene TRBJ1-1; possibly TRBD1 for D (5 bases). There are 15 residues in the CDR3. Trimming removed 0 bases at V and 0 bases at J, with 8 bases between. Germline V gene data show CDR1 as LGHNA and CDR2 as YNFKEQ. CDR3 sequence reads: CASSQDGGVNTEAFF. In DNA form, the CDR3 reads TGTGCCAGCAGCCAAGATGGGGGGGTGAACACTGAAGCTTTCTTT.

The chain joins TRBV14 to TRBJ1-1; no definite D call. Germline CDR1 SGHDN, CDR2 FVKESK. The CDR3 covers 13 residues. The V end lost 4 bases, the J end lost 1 base, and 7 bases lay between the germline ends. The CDR3 coding sequence is TGTGCCAGCAGCCGCTTCCGGAACACTGAAGCTTTCTTT. It yields the protein CASSRFRNTEAFF.

This clone was seen repeatedly, ten times or more. The V and J genes are TRBV7-9 and TRBJ2-5, with D possibly matching TRBD1 (6 bases). V dropped 5 bases and J dropped 0 bases, with 16 bases sitting between them. CDR3 length equals 16 residues. Germline assignment: CDR1 SEHNR and CDR2 FQNEAQ (reference sequence). CDR3 in amino acids: CASSQTGQLYQETQYF. The DNA for the CDR3 is TGTGCCAGCAGCCAGACAGGACAATTGTACCAAGAGACCCAGTACTTC.

This clone was found a few times. The chain couples TRBV2 to TRBJ2-1, with 12 bases that match TRBD2. The trim removed 6 bases at V and 0 bases at J, leaving 6 bases unmatched. The CDR3 runs 17 residues. Germline loops: CDR1 SNHLY, CDR2 FYNNEI. CDR3 DNA: TGTGCCAGCAGCTTGACTAGCGGGGGTAGCTCCTACAATGAGCAGTTCTTC. It codes for CASSLTSGGSSYNEQFF.

This clone has more than one count but fewer than ten. The genes are TRBV21-1 and TRBJ2-5; whether TRBD2, the table's D call, matches the DNA was not checked. Judging by the DNA end, TRBJ2-7 fits better; the J call may be wrong. TRBV21-1 is assigned pseudogene status. The CDR3 has 13 residues. CDR3 in DNA: TGTGCCAGCAGCAAAGGGAGGGTGGGCGAGCAGTACTTC. Translated, it gives CASSKGRVGEQYF.

This clone showed up just a few times. The chain joins TRBV9 to TRBJ2-3, with 7 bases lining up with TRBD2. The trim removed 3 bases at V and 3 bases at J, leaving 4 bases unmatched. CDR3 length equals 14 residues. Germline-derived CDR1 and CDR2 are SGDLS and YYNGEE. The CDR3 here is CASSARTSTDTQYF. The CDR3 nucleotides are TGTGCCAGCAGCGCAAGGACTAGTACAGATACGCAGTATTTT.

In this sample, this clone turned up many times. V gene TRBV21-1 combines with J gene TRBJ2-7. TRBV21-1 is recorded as a pseudogene. This CDR3 has 10 residues. The CDR3 bases are TGTGCCAGCAGCAAAGGTCCTTTGGGGTTC. This encodes CASSKGPLGF.

This clone was observed a handful of times. The genes are TRBV6-5 and TRBJ1-5, with 8 bases fitting TRBD1. The germline CDR1 and CDR2 sequences are MNHEY and SVGAGI. The length of the CDR3 is 14 residues. Losses at the gene ends were 6 bases for V and 9 bases for J; bases not matched to a gene: 10. The chain's CDR3 is CASRAGTGRGPQHF. As DNA, the CDR3 is TGTGCCAGCAGAGCCGGGACAGGCCGCGGGCCCCAGCATTTT.

This chain connects TRBV6-1 to TRBJ2-1; 7 positions agree with TRBD1. The CDR3 runs 12 residues. With 6 bases clipped from V and 12 bases from J, the junction kept 8 bases outside the gene matches. Germline V lookup: CDR1 MNHNS, CDR2 SASEGT. Written as DNA, the CDR3 is TGTGCCAGCAGGTACCAGGGGGACGGGCAGTTCTTC. Translating it yields CASRYQGDGQFF.

This clone has at least ten counts. The chain joins TRBV7-9 to TRBJ2-3; TRBD2 matches at 8 bases. This CDR3 spans 14 amino acids. The trim removed 5 bases at V and 1 base at J, leaving 2 bases unmatched. The germline V gene encodes CDR1 SEHNR and CDR2 FQNEAQ (reference sequence). In DNA, the CDR3 is TGTGCCAGCAGCCAGACTAGCGGCACAGATACGCAGTATTTT. It yields the protein CASSQTSGTDTQYF. Full variable domain (rest looked up from reference TRBV7-9 and TRBJ2-3): DTGVSQNPRHKITKRGQNVTFRCDPISEHNRLYWYRQTLGQGPEFLTYFQNEAQLEKSRLLSDRFSAERPKGSFSTLEIQRTEQGDSAMYLCASSQTSGTDTQYFGPGTRLTVL.